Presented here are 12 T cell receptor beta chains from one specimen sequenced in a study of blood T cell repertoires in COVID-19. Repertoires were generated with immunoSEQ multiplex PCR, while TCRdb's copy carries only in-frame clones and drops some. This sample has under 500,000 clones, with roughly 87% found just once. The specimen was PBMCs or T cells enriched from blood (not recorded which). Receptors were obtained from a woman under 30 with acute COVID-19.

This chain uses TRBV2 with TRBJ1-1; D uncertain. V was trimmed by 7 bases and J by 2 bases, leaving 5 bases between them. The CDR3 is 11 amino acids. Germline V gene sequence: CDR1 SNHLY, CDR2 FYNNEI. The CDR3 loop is CASTSNTEAFF. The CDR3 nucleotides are TGTGCCAGCACCAGTAACACTGAAGCTTTCTTT.

CDR3: CASSSGLLHEQFF. The CDR3 nucleotides read TGTGCCAGCAGCTCGGGACTTTTACATGAGCAGTTCTTC. The chain links TRBV7-9 to TRBJ2-1; D is perhaps TRBD2 (6 bases). CDR3 size: 13 residues. Germline assignment: CDR1 SEHNR and CDR2 FQNEAQ (reference sequence). V dropped 4 bases and J dropped 8 bases, with 12 bases sitting between them.

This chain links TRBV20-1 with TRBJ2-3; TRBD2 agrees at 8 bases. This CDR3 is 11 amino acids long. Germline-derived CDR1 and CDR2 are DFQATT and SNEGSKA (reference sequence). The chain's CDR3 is CSKTSGDTQYF. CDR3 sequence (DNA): TGCAGCAAAACTAGCGGAGATACGCAGTATTTT.

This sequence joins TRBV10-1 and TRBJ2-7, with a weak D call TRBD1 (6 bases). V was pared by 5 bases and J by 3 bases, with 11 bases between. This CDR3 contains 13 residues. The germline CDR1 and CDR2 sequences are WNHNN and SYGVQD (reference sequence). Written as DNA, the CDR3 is TGCGCCAGCAGTACAGGGTCTGGCTACGAGCAGTACTTC. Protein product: CASSTGSGYEQYF.

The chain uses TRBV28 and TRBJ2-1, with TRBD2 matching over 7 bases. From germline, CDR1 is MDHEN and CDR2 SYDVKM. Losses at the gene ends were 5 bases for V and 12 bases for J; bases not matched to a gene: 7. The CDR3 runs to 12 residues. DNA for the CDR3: TGTGCCAGCAGTATCCAGCGGGAAGGGCAGTTCTTC. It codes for CASSIQREGQFF.

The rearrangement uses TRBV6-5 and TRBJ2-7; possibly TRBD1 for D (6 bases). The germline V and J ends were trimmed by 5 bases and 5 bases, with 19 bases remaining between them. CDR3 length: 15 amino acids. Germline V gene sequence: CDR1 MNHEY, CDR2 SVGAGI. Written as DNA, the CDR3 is TGTGCCAGCAGTCCGACGTGGGGGACAAGAGACGAGCAGTACTTC. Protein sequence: CASSPTWGTRDEQYF.

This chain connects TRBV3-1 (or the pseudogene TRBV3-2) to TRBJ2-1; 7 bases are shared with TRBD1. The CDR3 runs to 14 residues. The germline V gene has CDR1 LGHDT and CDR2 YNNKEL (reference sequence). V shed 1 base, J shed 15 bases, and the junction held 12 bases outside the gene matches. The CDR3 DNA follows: TGTGCCAGCAGCCAAGCCGAAAGGGGGCCATGGCGGTTCTTC. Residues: CASSQAERGPWRFF.

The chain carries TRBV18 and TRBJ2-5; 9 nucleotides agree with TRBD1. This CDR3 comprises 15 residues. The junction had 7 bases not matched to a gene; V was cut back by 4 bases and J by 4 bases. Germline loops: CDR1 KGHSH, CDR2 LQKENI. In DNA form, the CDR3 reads TGTGCCAGCTCACTAGGACAGGGGATAGGAGAGACCCAGTACTTC. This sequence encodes CASSLGQGIGETQYF.

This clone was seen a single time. The chain's CDR3 is CASSRLETAAAKGYTF. CDR3 nucleotide sequence: TGTGCCAGCAGCCGCCTAGAAACAGCGGCGGCCAAAGGCTACACCTTC. The chain employs TRBV6-2 or TRBV6-3 and TRBJ1-2; D is undetermined. The CDR3 runs 16 residues. Trimming stripped 6 bases from V and 8 bases from J, with 25 bases between. The germline V gene has CDR1 MNHEY and CDR2 SVGEGT.

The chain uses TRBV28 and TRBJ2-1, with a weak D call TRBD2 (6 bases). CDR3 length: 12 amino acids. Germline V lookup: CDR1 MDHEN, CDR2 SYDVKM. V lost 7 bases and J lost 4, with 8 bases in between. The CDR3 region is CASKDYYNEQFF. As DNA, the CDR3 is TGTGCCAGCAAGGACTATTACAATGAGCAGTTCTTC. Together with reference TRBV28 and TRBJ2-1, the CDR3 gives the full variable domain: DVKVTQSSRYLVKRTGEKVFLECVQDMDHENMFWYRQDPGLGLRLIYFSYDVKMKEKGDIPEGYSVSREKKERFSLILESASTNQTSMYLCASKDYYNEQFFGPGTRLTVL.

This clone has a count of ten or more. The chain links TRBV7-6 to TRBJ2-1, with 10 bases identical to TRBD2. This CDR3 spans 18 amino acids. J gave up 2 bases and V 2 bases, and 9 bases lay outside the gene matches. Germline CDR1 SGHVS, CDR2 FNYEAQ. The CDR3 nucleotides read TGTGCCAGCAGCTTACTTCAACGAGCGGGAGGGACCTACAATGAGCAGTTCTTC. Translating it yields CASSLLQRAGGTYNEQFF. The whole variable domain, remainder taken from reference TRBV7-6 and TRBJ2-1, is GAGVSQSPRYKVTKRGQDVALRCDPISGHVSLYWYRQALGQGPEFLTYFNYEAQQDKSGLPNDRFSAERPEGSISTLTIQRTEQRDSAMYRCASSLLQRAGGTYNEQFFGPGTRLTVL.

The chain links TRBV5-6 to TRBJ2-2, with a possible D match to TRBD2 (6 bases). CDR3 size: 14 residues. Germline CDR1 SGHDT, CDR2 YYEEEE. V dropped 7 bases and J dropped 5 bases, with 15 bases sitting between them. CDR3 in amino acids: CASGGAQGTGELFF. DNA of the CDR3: TGTGCCAGCGGCGGGGCCCAAGGGACCGGGGAGCTGTTTTTT.